This T cell receptor (beta chain) was captured by sequencing in a study of blood T cell repertoires in COVID-19. This CDR3 is 14 amino acids long. Germline assignment: CDR1 SGHNT and CDR2 YENEEA. V shed 2 bases, J shed 1 base, and the junction held 2 bases outside the gene matches. Profiling relied on immunoSEQ multiplex PCR, and the TCRdb table lists in-frame clones only, not all of them. The repertoire holds approximately 470,000 clones, with approximately 85% as singletons. The rearrangement uses TRBV11-3 and TRBJ2-7; 7 bases fit TRBD1. The clonotype originates from a human donor in a cohort sampled during active COVID-19. Sequences were obtained from peripheral blood. DNA of the CDR3: TGTGCCAGCAGCTTAAGGGACAGTTCCTACGAGCAGTACTTC. This translates into CASSLRDSSYEQYF.